These 14 T cell receptor beta chains came from one sample sequenced in a study of beta chain features in type 1 diabetes. Whole-study findings and limits: Type 1 diabetes patients showed a moderate but significant shortening of TCRB CDR3s in all four CD4+ subsets.

No antigens are known for them. The study reverse transcribed the entire isolated RNA, so it sequenced expressed TCRB transcripts. The assay was immunoSEQ multiplex PCR, and TCRdb's table has in-frame clones only and misses some. Among 680,000 or so clones listed, around an eighth were seen once. The specimen sequenced was naive CD4+ T cells from blood. The origin of the receptors is a man between 18 and 29 years old with type 1 diabetes.

This clone was seen a few times. This chain uses TRBV4-2 with TRBJ2-1, with 13 bases lining up with TRBD2. CDR3 length: 16 amino acids. Germline-derived CDR1 and CDR2 are LGHNA and YNFKEQ. V gave up 4 bases and J gave up 5 bases; unmatched junction bases: 5. CDR3 protein: CASSRAGLAGDNEQFF. The DNA for the CDR3 is TGTGCCAGCAGCCGAGCTGGACTAGCGGGGGACAATGAGCAGTTCTTC.

The chain links TRBV9 to TRBJ2-1; 12 positions match TRBD1. This CDR3 region has 15 residues. The trim removed 3 bases at V and 10 bases at J, leaving 8 bases unmatched. Per germline, CDR1 SGDLS and CDR2 YYNGEE. The CDR3, as DNA: TGTGCCAGCAGCGACCGGGACAGGGGGCGTGGGGAGCAGTTCTTC. It yields the protein CASSDRDRGRGEQFF.

This clone was counted only a few times. The V gene is TRBV27, the J gene TRBJ1-5; 7 nucleotides match TRBD1. This CDR3 has 16 residues. CDR1 and CDR2 (germline): MNHEY, SMNVEV (reference sequence). V shed 5 bases and J 0 bases; nucleotides not matched to a gene: 7. The CDR3 here is CASSPPGQLSNQPQHF. CDR3 bases: TGTGCCAGCAGTCCTCCGGGACAGCTTAGCAATCAGCCCCAGCATTTT.

This clone occurred a few times. CDR3 loop: CASSTGQEDRQFF. The CDR3 nucleotides read TGCGCCAGCAGCACCGGACAGGAAGACAGGCAGTTCTTC. V usage is TRBV5-1 and J usage is TRBJ2-1; TRBD1 aligns across 7 bases. The CDR3 consists of 13 residues. The V gene end was trimmed by 4 bases and the J gene end by 12 bases; junction bases not matched to a gene: 10. Germline V gene lookup returns CDR1 SGHRS and CDR2 YFSETQ. The full variable domain, in which reference TRBV5-1 and TRBJ2-1 provide the parts outside the CDR3, is KAGVTQTPRYLIKTRGQQVTLSCSPISGHRSVSWYQQTPGQGLQFLFEYFSETQRNKGNFPGRFSGRQFSNSRSEMNVSTLELGDSALYLCASSTGQEDRQFFGPGTRLTVL.

This clone was seen a few times. The chain is built from TRBV5-1 and TRBJ2-2; unclear D gene. Per germline, CDR1 SGHRS and CDR2 YFSETQ. The V gene lost 4 bases and the J gene lost 0 bases, with 7 bases spanning the gap. This CDR3 has 14 residues. The CDR3 bases are TGCGCCAGCAGCACGACAACGAACACCGGGGAGCTGTTTTTT. Translating gives CASSTTTNTGELFF. Supplemented by reference TRBV5-1 and TRBJ2-2, the full variable domain reads KAGVTQTPRYLIKTRGQQVTLSCSPISGHRSVSWYQQTPGQGLQFLFEYFSETQRNKGNFPGRFSGRQFSNSRSEMNVSTLELGDSALYLCASSTTTNTGELFFGEGSRLTVL.

This clone has more than one count but fewer than ten. The CDR3 DNA is TGTGCCTGGAGTTGGGGGGCAGGTAACAATCAGCCCCAGCATTTT. Translation: CAWSWGAGNNQPQHF. This chain connects TRBV30 to TRBJ1-5, with a tentative D call TRBD1 (6 bases). The germline gives CDR1 GTSNPN, CDR2 SVGIG (reference sequence). The CDR3 length is 15 residues. The V end was cut by 2 bases, the J end by 3 bases, with 14 bases between.

The V call is TRBV28, the J call TRBJ1-2, with TRBD1 matching over 8 bases. Germline assignment: CDR1 MDHEN and CDR2 SYDVKM. After removal of 7 bases from V and 4 bases from J, the junction contained 11 bases not matched to a gene. The CDR3 extends over 15 amino acids. The CDR3 nucleotides read TGTGCCAGCACCCCAGGACAGGGAACAACCTATGGCTACACCTTC. Translation gives CASTPGQGTTYGYTF.

The chain uses TRBV28 and TRBJ2-7, with a possible D match to TRBD1 (6 bases). Trimming shortened V by 2 bases and J by 3 bases, and 14 bases separated the two germline ends. Germline V gene sequence: CDR1 MDHEN, CDR2 SYDVKM. The CDR3 sequence is 15 residues long. The CDR3 protein is CASSLVQGYNYEQYF. Here the CDR3 DNA reads TGTGCCAGCAGTTTAGTCCAGGGGTATAACTACGAGCAGTACTTC.

In its sample, this clone was seen a few times. The J gene is TRBJ1-1, the V gene TRBV27; the match to TRBD1 covers 7 bases. Trimming at V came to 5 bases and at J to 7 bases, leaving 7 bases not matched to a gene. The germline V gene has CDR1 MNHEY and CDR2 SMNVEV (reference sequence). CDR3 length: 13 residues. The CDR3 protein is CASSVRQGGEAFF. The CDR3 region has the DNA TGTGCCAGCAGTGTCAGACAGGGCGGTGAAGCTTTCTTT.

V usage is TRBV30 and J usage is TRBJ2-1; TRBD2 aligns across 8 bases. Looked up from germline, CDR1 is GTSNPN and CDR2 is SVGIG (reference sequence). This CDR3 is 14 amino acids long. The trim removed 4 bases at V and 8 bases at J, leaving 10 bases unmatched. The DNA for the CDR3 is TGTGCCTGGAAAGGACTAGCTGCGGTCGATGAGCAGTTCTTC. It specifies CAWKGLAAVDEQFF. The variable domain in full, with the rest retrieved from reference TRBV30 and TRBJ2-1, is SQTIHQWPATLVQPVGSPLSLECTVEGTSNPNLYWYRQAAGRGLQLLFYSVGIGQISSEVPQNLSASRPQDRQFILSSKKLLLSDSGFYLCAWKGLAAVDEQFFGPGTRLTVL.

This chain links TRBV15 with TRBJ1-6; possible D gene TRBD1, 5 bases. Trimming stripped 3 bases from V and 9 bases from J, with 12 bases between. The V gene's germline CDR1 is LNHNV and CDR2 YYDKDF (reference sequence). This CDR3 is built from 14 residues. CDR3 residues: CATSSGLGGSPLHF. The CDR3 DNA sequence: TGTGCCACCAGCAGCGGCCTTGGGGGTTCACCCCTCCACTTT.

The chain employs TRBV7-9 and TRBJ2-5; no clear D. V lost 1 base, J lost 0 bases, and 6 bases lay in between. This CDR3 is 14 amino acids long. Germline-derived CDR1 and CDR2 are SEHNR and FQNEAQ (reference sequence). Here the CDR3 reads CASSLGQHQETQYF. CDR3 sequence (DNA): TGTGCCAGCAGCTTAGGCCAGCACCAAGAGACCCAGTACTTC. Full variable domain (outside the CDR3, taken from reference TRBV7-9 and TRBJ2-5): DTGVSQNPRHKITKRGQNVTFRCDPISEHNRLYWYRQTLGQGPEFLTYFQNEAQLEKSRLLSDRFSAERPKGSFSTLEIQRTEQGDSAMYLCASSLGQHQETQYFGPGTRLLVL.

This clone has a handful of counts. CDR3 sequence reads: CASSQTEAGELFF. The CDR3 DNA is TGTGCCAGCAGCCAGACCGAGGCCGGGGAGCTGTTTTTT. The V call is TRBV6-5, the J call TRBJ2-2; D remains unclear. CDR1 MNHEY and CDR2 SVGAGI come from the germline V gene. With 6 bases removed from V and 6 bases from J, the gap between germline ends came to 11 bases. The length of the CDR3 is 13 residues.

This chain joins TRBV6-5 and TRBJ2-1, with D possibly being TRBD1 (5 bases). CDR1 is MNHEY, CDR2 SVGAGI, per germline. This CDR3 has 15 amino acids. Between the trimmed V and J ends, which lost 0 bases and 6 bases, there was a span of 12 bases. CDR3 in amino acids: CASSYSGLVVNEQFF. The CDR3 region has the DNA TGTGCCAGCAGTTACTCGGGGCTGGTAGTCAATGAGCAGTTCTTC.